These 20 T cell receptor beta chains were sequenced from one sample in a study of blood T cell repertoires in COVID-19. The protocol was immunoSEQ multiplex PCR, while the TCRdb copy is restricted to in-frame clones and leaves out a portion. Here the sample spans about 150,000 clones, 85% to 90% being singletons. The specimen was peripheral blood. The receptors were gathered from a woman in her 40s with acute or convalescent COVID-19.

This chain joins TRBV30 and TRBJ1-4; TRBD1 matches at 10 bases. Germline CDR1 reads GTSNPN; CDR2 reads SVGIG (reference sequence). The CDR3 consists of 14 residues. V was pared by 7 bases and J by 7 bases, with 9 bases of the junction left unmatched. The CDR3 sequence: CASLRQGAGEKLFF. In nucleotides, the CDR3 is TGTGCCTCACTCCGACAGGGGGCGGGTGAAAAACTGTTTTTT.

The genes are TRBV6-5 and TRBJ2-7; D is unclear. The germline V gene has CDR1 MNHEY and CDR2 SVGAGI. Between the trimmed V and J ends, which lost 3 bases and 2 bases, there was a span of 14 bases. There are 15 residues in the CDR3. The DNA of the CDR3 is TGTGCCAGCAGTTATCGATCAGGCGCCGCCTACGAGCAGTACTTC. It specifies CASSYRSGAAYEQYF.

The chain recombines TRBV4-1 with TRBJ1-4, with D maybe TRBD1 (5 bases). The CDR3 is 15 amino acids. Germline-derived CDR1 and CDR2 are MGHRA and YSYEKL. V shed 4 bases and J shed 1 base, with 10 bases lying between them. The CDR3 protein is CASSLMGGTNEKLFF. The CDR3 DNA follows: TGCGCCAGCAGCCTAATGGGGGGAACTAATGAAAAACTGTTTTTT.

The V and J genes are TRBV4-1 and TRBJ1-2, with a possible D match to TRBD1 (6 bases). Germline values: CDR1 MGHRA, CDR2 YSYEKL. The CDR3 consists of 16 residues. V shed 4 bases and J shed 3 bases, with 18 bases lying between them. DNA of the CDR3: TGCGCCAGCAGCCGAGATACAGGGAGGGTTGACTATGGCTACACCTTC. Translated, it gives CASSRDTGRVDYGYTF.

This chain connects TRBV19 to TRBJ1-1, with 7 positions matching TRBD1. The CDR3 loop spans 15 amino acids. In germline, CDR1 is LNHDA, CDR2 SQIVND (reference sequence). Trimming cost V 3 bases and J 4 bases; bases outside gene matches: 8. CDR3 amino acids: CASSMTTGIVTEAFF. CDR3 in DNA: TGTGCCAGTAGTATGACGACAGGGATCGTCACTGAAGCTTTCTTT.

In DNA, the CDR3 is TGTGCCAGCAGTGAATTATTCGGGAGCACAGATACGCAGTATTTT. Protein product: CASSELFGSTDTQYF. The rearrangement uses TRBV25-1 and TRBJ2-3; D is ambiguous. V lost 1 base and J lost 0, with 8 bases in between. This CDR3 has 15 amino acids. CDR1 and CDR2 from the germline V gene are MGHDK and SYGVNS.

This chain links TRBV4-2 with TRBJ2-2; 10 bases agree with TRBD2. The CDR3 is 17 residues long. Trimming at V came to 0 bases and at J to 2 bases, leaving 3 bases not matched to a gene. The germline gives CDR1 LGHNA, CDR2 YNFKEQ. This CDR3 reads CASSQDLLAGNTGELFF. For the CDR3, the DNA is TGTGCCAGCAGCCAAGATTTACTAGCGGGAAACACCGGGGAGCTGTTTTTT.

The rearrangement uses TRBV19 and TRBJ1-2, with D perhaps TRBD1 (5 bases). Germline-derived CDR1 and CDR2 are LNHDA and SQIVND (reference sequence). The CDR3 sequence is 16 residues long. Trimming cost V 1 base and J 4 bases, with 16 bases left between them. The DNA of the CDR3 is TGTGCCAGTAGTATAGTGCTAACAGGAGACTTCTATGGCTACACCTTC. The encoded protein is CASSIVLTGDFYGYTF.

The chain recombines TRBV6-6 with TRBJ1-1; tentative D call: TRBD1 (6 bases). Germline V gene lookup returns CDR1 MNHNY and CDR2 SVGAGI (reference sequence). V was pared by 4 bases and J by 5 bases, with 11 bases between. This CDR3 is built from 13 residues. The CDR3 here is CASSSTGQTEAFF. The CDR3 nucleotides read TGTGCCAGCAGTTCGACTGGACAGACTGAAGCTTTCTTT.

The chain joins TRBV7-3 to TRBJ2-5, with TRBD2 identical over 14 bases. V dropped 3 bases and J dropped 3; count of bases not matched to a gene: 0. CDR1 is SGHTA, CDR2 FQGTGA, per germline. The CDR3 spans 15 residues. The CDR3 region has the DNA TGTGCCAGCAGCTTGGGACTAGCGGGAGAAGAGACCCAGTACTTC. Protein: CASSLGLAGEETQYF.

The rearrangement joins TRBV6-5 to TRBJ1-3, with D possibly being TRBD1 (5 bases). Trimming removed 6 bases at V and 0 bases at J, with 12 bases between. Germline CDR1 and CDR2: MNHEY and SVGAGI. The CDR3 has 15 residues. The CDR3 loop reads CASSRIRVSGNTIYF. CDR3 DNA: TGTGCCAGCAGCAGAATCAGGGTCTCTGGAAACACCATATATTTT.

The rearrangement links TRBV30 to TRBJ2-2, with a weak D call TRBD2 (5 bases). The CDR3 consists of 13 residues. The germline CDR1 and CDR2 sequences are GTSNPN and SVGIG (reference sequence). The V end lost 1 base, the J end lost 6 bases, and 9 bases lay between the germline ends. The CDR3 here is CAWSANGAGELFF. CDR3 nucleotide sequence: TGTGCCTGGAGTGCCAACGGGGCCGGGGAGCTGTTTTTT.

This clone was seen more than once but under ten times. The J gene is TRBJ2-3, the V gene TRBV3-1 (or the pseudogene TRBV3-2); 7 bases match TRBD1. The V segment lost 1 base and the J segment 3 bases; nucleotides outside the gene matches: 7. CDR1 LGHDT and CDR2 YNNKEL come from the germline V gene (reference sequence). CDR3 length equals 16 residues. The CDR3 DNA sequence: TGTGCCAGCAGCCAAGGAAGTAGACAGGGAACAGATACGCAGTATTTT. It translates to CASSQGSRQGTDTQYF.

CDR3 nucleotide sequence: TGTGCCAGCAGCTTTCAGGGAGGTGAGCAGTTCTTC. It yields the protein CASSFQGGEQFF. V is TRBV7-3 and J is TRBJ2-1; possibly TRBD2 for D (6 bases). The CDR3 contains 12 residues. Germline CDR1 SGHTA, CDR2 FQGTGA. Trimming left V 3 bases short and J 9 bases short, with 9 bases between. The whole variable domain, remainder taken from reference TRBV7-3 and TRBJ2-1, is GAGVSQTPSNKVTEKGKYVELRCDPISGHTALYWYRQSLGQGPEFLIYFQGTGAADDSGLPNDRFFAVRPEGSVSTLKIQRTERGDSAVYLCASSFQGGEQFFGPGTRLTVL.

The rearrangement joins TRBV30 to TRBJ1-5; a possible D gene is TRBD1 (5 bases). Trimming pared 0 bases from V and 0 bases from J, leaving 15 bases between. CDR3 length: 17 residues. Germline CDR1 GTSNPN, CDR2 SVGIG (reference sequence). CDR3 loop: CAWSVPVTENSNQPQHF. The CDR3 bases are TGTGCCTGGAGTGTACCGGTGACAGAAAATAGCAATCAGCCCCAGCATTTT.

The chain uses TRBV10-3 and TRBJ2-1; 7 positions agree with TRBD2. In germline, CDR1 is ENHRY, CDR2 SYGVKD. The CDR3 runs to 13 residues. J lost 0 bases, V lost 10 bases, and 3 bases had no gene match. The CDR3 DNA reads TGTGCCACCGGGGGGAGCTCCTACAATGAGCAGTTCTTC. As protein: CATGGSSYNEQFF.

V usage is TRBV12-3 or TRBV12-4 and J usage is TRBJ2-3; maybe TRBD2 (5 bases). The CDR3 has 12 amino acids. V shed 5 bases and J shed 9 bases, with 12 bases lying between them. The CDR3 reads CASSLRGSTQYF. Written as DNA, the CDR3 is TGTGCCAGCAGTCTCCGGGGATCCACGCAGTATTTT.

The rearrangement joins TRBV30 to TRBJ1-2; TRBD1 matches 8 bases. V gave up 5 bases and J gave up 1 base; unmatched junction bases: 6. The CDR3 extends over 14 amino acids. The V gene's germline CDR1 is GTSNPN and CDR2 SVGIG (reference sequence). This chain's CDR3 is CAWLRGPINYGYTF. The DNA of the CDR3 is TGTGCCTGGCTCAGGGGGCCGATTAACTATGGCTACACCTTC.

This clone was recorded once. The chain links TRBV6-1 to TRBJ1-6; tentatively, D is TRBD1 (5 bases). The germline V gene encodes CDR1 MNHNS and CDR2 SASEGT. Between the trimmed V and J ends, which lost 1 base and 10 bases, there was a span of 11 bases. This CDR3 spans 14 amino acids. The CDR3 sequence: CASSEGQGRSPLHF. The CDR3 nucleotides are TGTGCCAGCAGTGAAGGCCAGGGTCGGTCACCCCTCCACTTT.

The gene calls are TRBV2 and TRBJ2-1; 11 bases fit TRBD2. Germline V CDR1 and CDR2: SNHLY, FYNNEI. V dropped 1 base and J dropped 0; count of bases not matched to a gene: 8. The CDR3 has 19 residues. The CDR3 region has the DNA TGTGCCAGCAGTGAAGGGCTAGCGGGAGGTCAAAGCTCCTACAATGAGCAGTTCTTC. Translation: CASSEGLAGGQSSYNEQFF.